This note documents a single T cell receptor (beta chain) sequence. Nominal health characterized the donors when sampled, though unrecorded immune exposures were likely. This specimen comes from a study of cytomegalovirus exposure and HLA in healthy donors. Use of 60 Vbeta and 13 Jbeta primers characterized the PCR. Profiled with immunoSEQ multiplex PCR; TCRdb holds only in-frame clones, not every one. This table has about 90,000 clones, approximately 80% appearing once. Sequenced material: PBMCs. This clonotype was obtained from a man aged 30 to 45 in good health and CMV-seronegative.

The chain's CDR3 is CATSRVRGASGELFF. CDR3 DNA sequence: TGTGCCACCAGCAGAGTTCGGGGGGCATCCGGGGAGCTGTTTTTT. This chain joins TRBV15 and TRBJ2-2; D is possibly TRBD2 (7 bases). Per the germline V gene, CDR1 is LNHNV and CDR2 is YYDKDF (reference sequence). CDR3 size: 15 residues. V lost 1 base and J lost 6, with 12 bases in between.